This T cell receptor (beta chain) derives from a study of vaccination effects on CD4 cells after COVID-19. Study-level findings and limits: In vaccinees who were healthy, merely 1 out of 255 vaccine-induced clones cross-reacted with common cold coronaviruses.

Germline V gene sequence: CDR1 MNHEY, CDR2 SVGAGI. The CDR3 is made up of 13 amino acids. J lost 7 bases, V lost 5 bases, and 7 bases had no gene match. The method was immunoSEQ multiplex PCR; TCRdb's version includes in-frame clones alone and lacks a portion of them. The sample carries under 85,000 clones, around four fifths recorded once. CD4+ T cells specific for antigen were expanded with viral peptide pools by the ViraFEST assay before sequencing. Following culture for more than 9 days, CD4+ T cells were isolated. It was with about 10 IU/ml IL-2 and approximately 10 ug/ml peptides that some 1.9 million PBMC per well were cultured. A single count supports this clone. No antigen is known for it.

This clonotype originated in a human donor who received a COVID-19 vaccine. V gene TRBV6-5 combines with J gene TRBJ1-1; 7 bases are shared with TRBD1. Sequencing used CD4+ T cells from PBMCs cultured with HCoV-229E spike peptides, obtained before COVID-19 vaccination. In DNA, the CDR3 is TGTGCCAGCAGTATAAACAGGGGCGATGAAGCTTTCTTT. Translating it yields CASSINRGDEAFF.